This T cell receptor beta chain was documented in a study of shared clonotypes between healthy human individuals. Here immunoSEQ multiplex PCR was the method, and the copy in TCRdb shows in-frame clones only, minus some. Among more than 1 million clones listed, around 82% were seen once. This CDR3 is built from 16 residues. The trim removed 5 bases at V and 5 bases at J, leaving 13 bases unmatched. The germline V gene encodes CDR1 SGHVS and CDR2 FNYEAQ. The V gene is TRBV7-6, the J gene TRBJ2-3, with 7 bases lining up with TRBD1. Source material: memory CD4+ T cells from PBMCs. The subset: CD45RA-negative fraction. The clonotype comes from a man aged 18 to 29 in good health. Some clones in this sample may be carry-over from other donors' samples. CDR3 loop: CASSPTPDRVGDTQYF. The CDR3 DNA reads TGTGCCAGCAGCCCCACCCCCGACAGGGTGGGAGATACGCAGTATTTT.